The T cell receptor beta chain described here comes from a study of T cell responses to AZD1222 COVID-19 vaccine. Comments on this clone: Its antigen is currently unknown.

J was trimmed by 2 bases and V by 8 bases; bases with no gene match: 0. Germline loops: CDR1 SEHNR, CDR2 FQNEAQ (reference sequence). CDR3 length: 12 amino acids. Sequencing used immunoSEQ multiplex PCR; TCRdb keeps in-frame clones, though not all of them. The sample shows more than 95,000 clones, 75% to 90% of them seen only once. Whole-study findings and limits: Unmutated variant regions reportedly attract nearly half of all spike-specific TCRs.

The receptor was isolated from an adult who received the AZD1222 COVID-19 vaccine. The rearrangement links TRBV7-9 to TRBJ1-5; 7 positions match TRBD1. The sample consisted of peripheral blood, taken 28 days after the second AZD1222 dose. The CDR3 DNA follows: TGTGCCAGCGGGACAGGCAATCAGCCCCAGCATTTT. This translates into CASGTGNQPQHF.